The entry below gives a single T cell receptor beta chain sequence along with its context. This clone was detected only a few times. Its antigen is currently not known. The read halts 3 residues ahead of the CDR3 end, with the missing end drawn from the germline J gene. The data were taken from a study of T cell clonality in common variable immunodeficiency (dated by TCRdb to between 2014 and 2016). Here is what the overall study found, with its caveats: Increased TCRbeta clonality was found in CVID subjects compared with healthy controls (t-test p = 0.018), with the increase being most characteristic of about a third of subjects. Fewer TCRbeta clones were shared among CVID subjects than among healthy controls (p < 0.0001). According to the authors, figuring out what caused the increased clonality in CVID would require sequencing the repertoires of T cell subpopulations. CVID TCRbeta sequences were reported to have fewer deletions and N-nucleotide insertions and to lack highly modified clones with 13 or more V deletions. Differences among patients in the CVID cohort limited the correlations between repertoire features and clinical complications. Even though DNA input was the same, control samples had an average of about 89,000 unique sequences each, compared with about 31,000 in CVID samples.

Predominantly Caucasian heritage was noted among both the CVID patients and the healthy controls. Heparinized peripheral whole blood samples of roughly 5 to 8 ml were obtained from each donor. TCRbeta CDR3 repertoires were sequenced from genomic DNA of adults with common variable immune deficiency (CVID) and healthy adult controls. The control group was made up of roughly 22 healthy adult volunteers (roughly ten male and approximately twelve female) whose ages ranged from roughly 23 to 70 years, with a mean age of approximately 32. Diluted blood was subjected to density centrifugation over Hypaque 1077 or Ficoll-Paque for isolation of peripheral blood mononuclear cells. Unsorted mononuclear cells served as the source of genomic DNA, which was extracted either by Qiagen column purification or by a centrifugation-based method. CVID samples and control samples contributed equivalent amounts of genomic DNA as sequencing input. For every sample, a 60 bp segment covering the rearranged TCRbeta CDR3 region was amplified and then sequenced. TCRbeta amplification used the immunoSEQ assay, a bias-corrected multiplex PCR with high-throughput sequencing. In the authors' own workflow: Every unique nucleotide sequence was considered a clone and was annotated with V, D and J genes, copy number and frequency. Sequences were labeled productive if in frame, and non-productive if out of frame or containing stop codons. As previously described, Shannon's entropy was used to calculate clonality. The predicted amino acid sequences of productive clones were used to derive mean CDR3 Kyte-Doolittle hydropathy. Scaled V gene usage was hierarchically clustered using Manhattan distance and complete linkage with the R hclust function. Sharing of clones by CDR3 amino acid sequence was evaluated by resampling 12 repertoires per group over 100 rounds. Repertoires were searched for fewer than 85 published EBV-specific and a few hundred published CMV-specific TCRbeta sequences. Analysis left out two CVID samples that produced under 10,000 sequences, so fewer than 55 CVID repertoires remained. TCRdb carries this immuneACCESS record with in-frame sequences only. Its versions omit some clonotypes, under half of them owing to an unresolved V gene in the studies checked, with the rest unexplained. V, J and clone size are taken as reported in that table, and D and trimming were inferred from the DNA itself. Here the sample lists tens of thousands of clones, none seen once only. Of the sample, 1.7% falls within the top ten clones.

V is pared back by 3 bases and J by 3 bases, with 15 bases lying between the germline termini. In the germline V gene (reference sequence), CDR1 corresponds to SEHNR and CDR2 to FQNEAQ. The CDR3 sequence holds 15 residues, the cysteine and phenylalanine included. The DNA covers only part of the CDR3, 36 bases in frame from base 1. The chain is made from TRBV7-9 and TRBJ2-7; the D gene is possibly TRBD1, with 5 bases matching. The sequence derives from a person aged 18 to 70 in good health. Sequencing was done on a sample of peripheral blood mononuclear cells. The part of the CDR3 DNA that was read is TGTGCCAGCAGCTTTCGAGGCCAGGGCGACTACGAG. It encodes CASSFRGQGDYE. The CDR3, in full, reads CASSFRGQGDYEQYF.